Listed here are 8 T cell receptor beta chains from one sample, sequenced in a study of blood T cells in healthy people across ages. Through a sample-barcoded 5' primer and a J-beta primer mix, a second PCR was run for roughly 6 to 11 cycles. MiXCR, run by TCRdb on the 5' RACE reads, gives a single entry per CDR3 protein. The table lists roughly 1 million distinct CDR3 sequences, 20% to 25% of them singletons. These data are also associated with another study on T cells of mothers and their children.

The sample taken for sequencing was blood. The source is a girl aged 2 to 10 in good health.

This clonotype turned up a few times. This rearrangement joins TRBV28 to TRBJ2-7; D ambiguous. Per germline, CDR1 MDHEN and CDR2 SYDVKM. V was cut by 4 bases and J by 4 bases, with 11 bases left in between. The CDR3 length is 13 residues. CDR3 in amino acids: CASSSFGSYEQYF. Written as DNA, the CDR3 is TGTGCCAGCAGTTCGTTCGGGTCTTACGAGCAGTACTTC.

This chain joins TRBV6-1 and TRBJ2-1, with 14 bases lining up with TRBD2. CDR1 is MNHNS and CDR2 is SASEGT in the germline V gene. V was pared by 9 bases and J by 6 bases, with 16 bases of the junction left unmatched. The CDR3 consists of 18 residues. The CDR3 sequence is CASLSGTSGSTRRNEQFF. CDR3 bases: TGTGCCAGTCTTTCGGGGACTAGCGGGAGCACGAGGCGCAATGAGCAGTTCTTC.

The J gene is TRBJ2-1, the V gene TRBV6-7; D call uncertain. The J call may not be correct, given that the DNA end is closer to TRBJ2-7. TRBV6-7 falls under the ORF class, with uncertain function. The CDR3 is made up of 15 amino acids. The CDR3 reads CASSYSWTDSYEQYF. DNA of the CDR3: TGTGCCAGCAGTTACTCGTGGACGGACTCCTACGAGCAGTACTTC.

The chain links TRBV5-1 to TRBJ2-5, with D unresolved. The germline V and J ends were trimmed by 2 bases and 3 bases, with 8 bases remaining between them. The CDR3 runs to 13 residues. Germline V gene data show CDR1 as SGHRS and CDR2 as YFSETQ. The CDR3 nucleotides are TGCGCCAGCAGCTTTATACAGAAAGAGACCCAGTACTTC. Translation: CASSFIQKETQYF.

This clonotype was seen at least ten times. This rearrangement joins TRBV9 to TRBJ2-7; TRBD1 agrees at 7 bases. Germline V gene lookup returns CDR1 SGDLS and CDR2 YYNGEE. The CDR3 contains 12 residues. V was clipped by 1 base and J by 9 bases; unmatched bases: 4. CDR3 sequence reads: CASSVQGEPQYF. CDR3 nucleotide sequence: TGTGCCAGCAGCGTACAGGGGGAGCCGCAGTACTTC. The full variable domain, completed using reference TRBV9 and TRBJ2-7, is DSGVTQTPKHLITATGQRVTLRCSPRSGDLSVYWYQQSLDQGLQFLIQYYNGEERAKGNILERFSAQQFPDLHSELNLSSLELGDSALYFCASSVQGEPQYFGPGTRLTVT.

CDR3 amino acids: CASSLTSGGVYNEQFF. The CDR3 nucleotides are TGTGCCAGCAGTCTTACTAGCGGGGGGGTTTACAATGAGCAGTTCTTC. V and J are TRBV6-1 and TRBJ2-5; the match to TRBD2 covers 13 bases. The DNA end is more similar to TRBJ2-1, so the J call may be wrong. The length of the CDR3 is 16 residues. Germline V gene data show CDR1 as MNHNS and CDR2 as SASEGT.

This clonotype showed up just a few times. This chain joins TRBV6-5 and TRBJ1-5; D call uncertain. V shed 0 bases and J shed 5 bases, with 11 bases lying between them. The CDR3 has 15 amino acids. Germline CDR1 and CDR2: MNHEY and SVGAGI. Here the CDR3 DNA reads TGTGCCAGCAGTTACTCAGGGTCCAAAGATCAGCCCCAGCATTTT. Protein sequence: CASSYSGSKDQPQHF.

A word on this clonotype: Mismatch with germline at one junction end may stem from a read error. This chain uses TRBV4-1 with TRBJ2-7, with 7 bases identical to TRBD1. Germline assignment: CDR1 MGHRA and CDR2 YSYEKL. CDR3 length equals 15 residues. This CDR3 is CASSQGAGGPYEQCF. The CDR3 region has the DNA TGCGCCAGCAGCCAGGGGGCAGGGGGACCCTACGAGCAGTGCTTC.